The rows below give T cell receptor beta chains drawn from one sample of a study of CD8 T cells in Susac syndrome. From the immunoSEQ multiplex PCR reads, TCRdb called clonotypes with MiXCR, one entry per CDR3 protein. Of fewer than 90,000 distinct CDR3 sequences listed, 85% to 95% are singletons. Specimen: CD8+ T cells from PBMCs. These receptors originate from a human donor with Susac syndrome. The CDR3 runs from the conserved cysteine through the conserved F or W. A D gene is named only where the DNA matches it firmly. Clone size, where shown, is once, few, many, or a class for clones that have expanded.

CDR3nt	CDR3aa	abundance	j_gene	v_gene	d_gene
TGTGCCAGCAGTGAATATACCAACCAAGAGACCCAGTACTTC	CASSEYTNQETQYF	-	TRBJ2-5	TRBV25-1	-
TGTGCCAGCAGCTTTGGACTGCCTTCGTTCGGGGCCAACGTCCTGACTTTC	CASSFGLPSFGANVLTF	-	TRBJ2-6	TRBV5-4	-
TGTGCCAGCAGCCCTACGGTGAACACCGGGGAGCTGTTTTTT	CASSPTVNTGELFF	-	TRBJ2-2	TRBV12-3/TRBV12-4	-
TGTGCCAGCAGGCTAGCGGGAGAGACCAATGAGCAGTTCTTC	CASRLAGETNEQFF	-	TRBJ2-1	TRBV27	TRBD2
TGTGCCAGCAGGGCCGGGACTAGCGGGGGAAGCTCCTACAATGAGCAGTTCTTC	CASRAGTSGGSSYNEQFF	few	TRBJ2-1	TRBV28	TRBD2
TGTGCCAGCAGTTTAACAGGGTCGGGAGAGACCCAGTACTTC	CASSLTGSGETQYF	-	TRBJ2-5	TRBV27	-
TGCAGTGCTAGAGATCAAGCGGCCGGTTACGAGCAGTACTTC	CSARDQAAGYEQYF	-	TRBJ2-7	TRBV20-1	-
TGTGCCAGACAACAGGTCTGCTATGGCTACACCTTC	CARQQVCYGYTF	-	TRBJ1-2	TRBV18	-
TGTGCCTGGAGTGTGATCGAAACCGGGGAGCTGTTTTTT	CAWSVIETGELFF	-	TRBJ2-2	TRBV30	-
TGCGCCAGCAGCTCGACCGGGACTAGAGGGGATAATGAGCAGTTCTTC	CASSSTGTRGDNEQFF	-	TRBJ2-1	TRBV4-1	TRBD2
TGTGCCAGCAGCGTGGGGAGCCAGGACTATGGCTACACCTTC	CASSVGSQDYGYTF	-	TRBJ1-2	TRBV9	-
TGTGCCAGCAGTTACGACGGGAAGGGACAGCCCCAGCATTTT	CASSYDGKGQPQHF	-	TRBJ1-5	TRBV6-5	-
TGTGCCAGCAGTGAACATCGAACTCCGAGCTCCTACGAGCAGTACTTC	CASSEHRTPSSYEQYF	-	TRBJ2-7	TRBV6-1	-
TGCGCCAGCAGCCAAGGCGCGGTACTAACTAGCACAGATACGCAGTATTTT	CASSQGAVLTSTDTQYF	-	TRBJ2-3	TRBV4-1	-
TGCGCCAGCAGCCAAGGACTCCTGACAGGCTCCCTCGTAGGAGGGGAGCTGTTTTTT	CASSQGLLTGSLVGGELFF	few	TRBJ2-2	TRBV4-3	-
TGTGCCAGTAGTATCAGGGATACGCGAACGGGGGAGCTGTTTTTT	CASSIRDTRTGELFF	-	TRBJ2-2	TRBV19	-
TGTGCCAGCAGCTTGGGAACAGGTCCCACCGGGGAGCTGTTTTTT	CASSLGTGPTGELFF	-	TRBJ2-2	TRBV5-6	-
TGTGCCAGCTCACCGAGGGACCCTAACTATGGCTACACCTTC	CASSPRDPNYGYTF	-	TRBJ1-2	TRBV18	-
TGTGCCAGCAGCCAAATGGGGACAGGGGCGGATGGCTACACCTTC	CASSQMGTGADGYTF	once	TRBJ1-2	TRBV16	TRBD1
TGTGCCAGCAGCTTAGAGCTGCAAGAGACCCAGTACTTC	CASSLELQETQYF	-	TRBJ2-5	TRBV7-2	-
TGTGCCAGTAGTGTCGCAGACATGAACACTGAAGCTTTCTTT	CASSVADMNTEAFF	once	TRBJ1-1	TRBV19	-
TGTGCCAGCATTTCCGAACAGGGAACTAACTATGGCTACACCTTC	CASISEQGTNYGYTF	-	TRBJ1-2	TRBV6-6	-
TGTGCCAGCAGTCCTGAACAGGGGGCGCGTAGCAATCAGCCCCAGCATTTT	CASSPEQGARSNQPQHF	-	TRBJ1-5	TRBV6-2/TRBV6-3	TRBD1
TGTGCCAGCAGACCTACGACAGGGGCCAATGGCTACACCTTC	CASRPTTGANGYTF	-	TRBJ1-2	TRBV6-5	TRBD1
TGTGCCAGCAGTGCCCAGCCAAATTCACCCCTCCACTTT	CASSAQPNSPLHF	-	TRBJ1-6	TRBV6-4	-
TGTGCCAGCAGCCTAGAGTTCGGCAATCAGCCCCAGCATTTT	CASSLEFGNQPQHF	-	TRBJ1-5	TRBV4-2	-
TGTGCCAGTAGTAACGGACAGGGCCGTAATTCACCCCTCCACTTT	CASSNGQGRNSPLHF	-	TRBJ1-6	TRBV19	TRBD1
TGCGCCAGCAGCTTGGCGGCGGGGAATACCTACGAGCAGTACTTC	CASSLAAGNTYEQYF	-	TRBJ2-7	TRBV5-1	-
TGTGCCAGCAGCGTAGCCCGGTTGAACACTGAAGCTTTCTTT	CASSVARLNTEAFF	-	TRBJ1-1	TRBV9	-
TGCGCCAGCAGTGAGGGAGAGGCTTCCTACGAGCAGTACTTC	CASSEGEASYEQYF	-	TRBJ2-7	TRBV10-1	-
TGTGCCAGCAGCTTCCGCGGGGGGGCCTGGACAGATACGCAGTATTTT	CASSFRGGAWTDTQYF	-	TRBJ2-3	TRBV11-1	TRBD2
TGTGCCAGCAGACCCTTCGGGGAGACCCAGTACTTC	CASRPFGETQYF	-	TRBJ2-5	TRBV2	-
TGCAGTGCTAGGAAAATGGGACAGCCCCAGCATTTT	CSARKMGQPQHF	-	TRBJ1-5	TRBV20-1	-
TGTGCCAGCAGTTCCGGACAGTCATGGGGCAATCAGCCCCAGCATTTT	CASSSGQSWGNQPQHF	-	TRBJ1-5	TRBV7-9	-
TGCGCCAGCAGCCGAGCCCCCCAGGGGCCCGCCTACGAGCAGTACTTC	CASSRAPQGPAYEQYF	-	TRBJ2-7	TRBV5-1	-
TGTGCCAGCAGTGACTCAGGGGGTGGTGAGCAGTTCTTC	CASSDSGGGEQFF	-	TRBJ2-1	TRBV6-1	TRBD1
TGCAGCGTTGTTTCGCAGACCACTGAAGCTTTCTTT	CSVVSQTTEAFF	-	TRBJ1-1	TRBV29-1	-
TGTGCCAGCAGCCTACAGGGGCAGAGCGAGCAGTACTTC	CASSLQGQSEQYF	-	TRBJ2-7	TRBV3-1	TRBD1
TGTGCCAGCAGTACTCCGCCCAGGGGCAGCACTGAAGCTTTCTTT	CASSTPPRGSTEAFF	-	TRBJ1-1	TRBV12-3/TRBV12-4	-
TGTGCCAGCAGCGTCGGACAGTACCTAAGAGAGACCCAGTACTTC	CASSVGQYLRETQYF	-	TRBJ2-5	TRBV9	-
TGTGCCAGCAGTTCAGGGAGTCTGGCAGCTTTCTTT	CASSSGSLAAFF	-	TRBJ1-1	TRBV27	-
TGTGCCAGCAGCGTAGAACCGCGTAACTCTGGAAACACCATATATTTT	CASSVEPRNSGNTIYF	once	TRBJ1-3	TRBV9	-
TGTGCCAGTAGTATTTGGCGGGGAGCGAACACCGGGGAGCTGTTTTTT	CASSIWRGANTGELFF	once	TRBJ2-2	TRBV19	-
TGTGCCAGCAGCCTAGCGGGGGAAAAGAACTACGAGCAGTACTTC	CASSLAGEKNYEQYF	-	TRBJ2-7	TRBV13	TRBD2
TGTGCCAGCAGCTTACTCGGGGGCCGGACCGGGGAGCTGTTTTTT	CASSLLGGRTGELFF	-	TRBJ2-2	TRBV7-2	-
TGCAGTGCTAGAGATCCGCTAGCGGGGGGCTCCTACGAGCAGTACTTC	CSARDPLAGGSYEQYF	few	TRBJ2-7	TRBV20-1	TRBD2
TGCGCCAGCAGCGACGGGACAGGGAACGGCTACGAGCAGTACTTC	CASSDGTGNGYEQYF	-	TRBJ2-7	TRBV5-1	TRBD1
TGTGCCAGCAGCTTAGCGACAGGGGGCGCTTGGTATGAGCAGTTCTTC	CASSLATGGAWYEQFF	-	TRBJ2-1	TRBV7-9	TRBD1
TGTGCCAGCAGTTACAAAGCTTCGGGGATCAATCAGCCCCAGCATTTT	CASSYKASGINQPQHF	-	TRBJ1-5	TRBV6-5	-
TGTGCCAGCAGTTTACCCGCAGGTGAAGCTTTCTTT	CASSLPAGEAFF	-	TRBJ1-1	TRBV28	-
TGTGCCAGTAGTTTGGCCGGGACAGGGACCACTGAAGCTTTCTTT	CASSLAGTGTTEAFF	-	TRBJ1-1	TRBV19	TRBD1
TGTGCCAGCAGCGCCCGGGAGGGCCTATCCTACAATGAGCAGTTCTTC	CASSAREGLSYNEQFF	-	TRBJ2-1	TRBV11-2	TRBD2
TGCAGCGTTGGGGGGGGACAGGGGGGCAATCAGCCCCAGCATTTT	CSVGGGQGGNQPQHF	-	TRBJ1-5	TRBV29-1	TRBD1
TGTGCCAGCAGTTACCCGGGAGGGGGCTACGAGCAGTACTTC	CASSYPGGGYEQYF	-	TRBJ2-7	TRBV6-6	TRBD2
TGTGCCAGCAGCTACCCGGACAGGGGTGTCTACGAGCAGTACTTC	CASSYPDRGVYEQYF	-	TRBJ2-7	TRBV7-9	TRBD1
TGTGCCAGCAGCTTAGCGGCCGGGACCCGAAAAGATTACAATGAGCAGTTCTTC	CASSLAAGTRKDYNEQFF	-	TRBJ2-1	TRBV7-6	-
TGTGCCAGCACCTTTGTGGAGACATCCTACGAGCAGTACTTC	CASTFVETSYEQYF	-	TRBJ2-7	TRBV2	-
TGTGCCAGCAGCTTAGGGGTAGCCCCCTACAATGAGCAGTTCTTC	CASSLGVAPYNEQFF	-	TRBJ2-1	TRBV5-6	-